The clone carrying this TCR beta chain came up many times. The antigen remains unidentified. Study-level points and caveats: Tumor memory CD4+ T cell TCR gene usage was found to cluster with blood and lymph node memory CD4+ cells and with lymph node naive CD4+ cells.

Constant-region reverse primers amplified full-length variable regions, followed by semi-nested Nested Universal Primer A PCR. TCRdb passed the 5' RACE reads through MiXCR, listing each CDR3 protein once. The sample records tens of thousands of distinct CDR3 sequences, roughly a fifth being singletons. Tregs were sorted as CD4+CD25+CD127-/low cells. Germline CDR1 and CDR2: PRHDT and FYEKMQ (reference sequence). The CDR3 is 16 residues long. With 2 bases removed from V and 7 bases from J, the gap between germline ends came to 17 bases. The clonotype originates from a female donor with breast cancer. The material sequenced was Tregs sorted from blood. The V and J genes are TRBV13 and TRBJ1-4; D not certain. In nucleotides, the CDR3 is TGTGCCAGCAGCTTAAAGGGAGGCGGCGAATCTGAAAAACTGTTTTTT. Its protein product is CASSLKGGGESEKLFF.